Described below is a single TCR beta chain sequence and its context. This clone's antigen is unknown. No qualities accompany the bases; no much larger clone lies one base away. In total, more than 500 healthy bone marrow donors made up the cohort. All cohort members were sampled while nominally healthy, although unrecorded immune exposures were likely present. The donor was CMV seronegative and was included in the group of 352 seronegative cohort members. Each donor provided a peripheral blood sample, and peripheral blood mononuclear cells were used for TCR beta sequencing. Genomic DNA extraction from the blood cell samples was performed with the Qiagen DNeasy Blood Extraction Kit. Library prep was done by the immunoSEQ multiplex PCR assay. A mixture of 60 forward primers for TCR Vbeta segments and 13 reverse primers for TCR Jbeta segments was used in the multiplex PCR. A multiplex PCR assay on genomic DNA amplified the CDR3 region of rearranged TCR beta genes. On the Illumina HiSeq System, the amplified TCR beta libraries were sequenced as 87-base-pair reads. The original pipeline was this. A later analysis counted about 82 million unique TCR beta chains across the 700 or so repertoires, and 10 million to 11 million of these chains were shared by at least two donors. Raw reads were error-corrected and collapsed into unique sequences with a nearest-neighbor algorithm that merged closely related sequences to remove PCR and sequencing errors. Alignment of CDR3 sequences to IMGT reference sequences was used to assign V, D and J gene segments. For a sequence to be retained, a match of at least six nucleotides to both a V gene segment and a J gene segment was required. A rearrangement was called productive if the CDR3 had no stop codons and remained in frame with V and J, and every other rearrangement was called non-productive. Following IMGT convention, CDR3 was defined as the stretch from the second conserved V-encoded cysteine to the conserved J-encoded phenylalanine. The earlier analysis of 500 to 650 of the donors excluded any sequence lacking an unambiguous match to a single V gene segment. In an earlier analysis of approximately 560 of the donors, a V segment was called functional when productive rearrangements were above 56.7%, and segregating when the standard deviation between donors exceeded 5%. A statistical classification framework was built for diagnosing cytomegalovirus status from the catalog of TCR beta chain sequences. V and J gene assignment, in a later analysis, came from comparing TCR nucleotide sequences with IMGT/GENE-DB human TR gene sequences. The TCRdist pipeline was used in a later analysis to assign CDR3 sequences and most-parsimonious VDJ recombination scenarios. In a later analysis, every TCR beta chain was defined by the combination of its CDR3 amino acid sequence and its V-gene family, and reads without a unique V-gene family were dropped. In a later analysis, 450 to 600 highly shared, low-generation-probability nucleotide sequences were removed to address suspected cross-contamination and a sequencing artifact. In a later analysis, a clonal expansion index for each public chain was calculated from normalized within-repertoire ranks of inferred template counts. In a later analysis, generation probabilities were computed using a VDJ recombination model fitted to out-of-frame rearrangements, and the results were checked against IGoR. In a later analysis, TCR-TCR, TCR-HLA and TCR-CMV co-occurrence was scored with hypergeometric tests, and a repertoire-size bias correction was applied to TCR pairs. In a later analysis, false discovery rates were estimated by permuting HLA or CMV assignments 20 times. In a later analysis, co-occurring TCRs were grouped using DBSCAN, with TCRdist sequence similarity added in when clustering inside HLA-allele-positive subsets. Repertoires with fewer than 30,000 or more than 120,000 public chains were left out of co-occurrence clustering, as were roughly five repertoires with anomalous nucleotide sharing. Held by TCRdb, this immuneACCESS table contains in-frame sequences only and omits some clones. Under half of the omission traces to an unresolved V gene where checked; the cause of the rest is unknown. V and J calls and clone size are given by that table; D and trimming were obtained from the DNA. This sample gives some 220,000 clones in total; roughly four fifths of them show up just once. Clones ranked in the top ten supply 0.5% to 0.7% of the sample.

This record comes from a study of cytomegalovirus exposure and HLA in healthy donors (TCRdb year 2017). At the level of the whole study: An earlier analysis of roughly 630 of the donors reported roughly 300 Gb of sequence data and more than 90 million unique TCR beta sequences from 150 million to 200 million T cells. Typing coverage differed by locus: A, B, C, DRB1 and DQB1 were typed in roughly 620-630 donors, DQA1 in 500 to 550, DPA1 in 600 to 610, and DPB1 in approximately 450. An earlier analysis of a few hundred of the donors applied high-throughput TCR beta sequencing to assess whether each TCR beta V gene segment acted as functional or pseudogenic. Genome-wide SNP genotypes for about 55% of the 666 donors were used in a later genetic analysis, which treated that subset as a discovery cohort. Of the roughly 430 genotyped donors, around 81% fell in the genetic ancestry cluster associated with self-reported Caucasian donors. Among some 410 genotyped donors of the cohort, an average of around 240,000 unique TCR beta nucleotide sequences was sequenced per donor, of which 15% to 20% were non-productive. To predict cytomegalovirus infection status, the study brought together high-throughput TCR immunosequencing, statistical association of individual TCRs with disease status, and machine learning. Every discovery cohort repertoire had been produced on one sequencing platform. Rather than using new phenotypic data, the later analysis identified candidate immune exposures from TCR beta sequences and from how often those sequences occurred across donors. In addition to the first cohort of 666 subjects, a separate validation cohort of approximately 120 different subjects was used. Using immunosequencing, the study profiled T cell repertoires from 666 subjects and related those repertoires to cytomegalovirus serostatus. A later analysis re-analyzed previously published TCR beta repertoires from approximately 700 donors and added high-resolution HLA genotyping to study TCR occurrence patterns. Several DR-DQ haplotypes were treated as single units for association and clustering because of strong linkage in the cohort. Donor age, sex, ethnicity and CMV serostatus were collected together with the repertoire data. Both class I and class II loci were covered by HLA typing, at four-digit resolution. Roughly 300 gigabases of sequencing data and some 85 million unique TCR sequences were included in an early release covering about 620 HLA-typed donors. The study aimed to test whether signatures of past pathogen exposure could be identified by cataloging public T cell receptors. What the authors observed across the whole study: Across donors, most TCR sequences were observed very rarely, whereas some public TCRs were present in many individuals. Immune exposure information for the cohort was limited to CMV serostatus. A later analysis found that HLA-associated TCR beta chains were more clonally expanded and had lower generation probabilities than equally common non-associated chains. Because counts were too low, approximately 15 rarely observed V segments, including chromosome 9 orphons, were excluded from the earlier analysis of under 650 of the donors. The sequencing pipeline was judged likely to have produced a cluster of highly shared sequence variants as a technical artifact. A later analysis reported that several top co-occurrence clusters appeared linked to parvovirus B19, influenza, CMV and Epstein-Barr virus. When HLA alleles, especially DR and DQ, strongly co-occurred, TCR associations were difficult to assign to individual alleles. A total of 164 TCR beta chains were listed by the study as associated with cytomegalovirus. An earlier analysis of approximately 600 of the donors showed that most TCR beta V segments appeared in productive rearrangements either about 87% or about 30% of the time, which broadly matched IMGT annotations. Linkage disequilibrium might explain the correlated functional status among segregating V segments, but an unknown experimental factor could not be ruled out. A further reported finding was that TCR beta sequences accurately predicted the HLA-A and HLA-B alleles for most subjects in the first cohort. Compared with the roughly 600-donor mean, donors in an Asian-associated ancestry cluster had fewer N-insertions in productive TCRs, according to a later genetic analysis. Roughly uniform sequencing depth across donors was assumed in presence/absence analyses, although this assumption may not hold. This cohort had only TCR beta chains sequenced, and the lack of alpha or paired-chain data limited which features could be detected. A later analysis found that most CMV-associated TCR beta chains appeared HLA-restricted, with HLA associations seemingly driven largely by CMV exposure. Because the 87-base-pair reads could not distinguish some IMGT-functional V segments, including TRBV6-2 and TRBV6-3, those segments were excluded. A later analysis associated about 16,000 TCR beta sequences with specific HLA alleles at a false discovery rate of 0.05. In both the original and validation cohorts, the classifier was reported to diagnose cytomegalovirus status with high specificity and sensitivity. Because HLA typing was unavailable for some donors at each locus, only the typed subset was used in association tests. V-gene and J-gene trimming of TCR beta chains was associated with a missense DCLRE1C variant in a later genetic analysis, and the association was replicated in an independent cohort. In vitro tests confirmed that three of the cytomegalovirus-associated TCR beta chains recognize cytomegalovirus antigens. In a later analysis, TCR association rates were found to vary across HLA loci, with the most associated TCRs seen for DRB1 alleles and the fewest for HLA-C alleles. The authors suggested that the approach could potentially be generalized to other disease states and immunological phenotypes.

For CDR1 and CDR2, the germline V gene lists MNHEY and SVGAGI. The trim is 2 bases for V and 7 bases for J, with a gap of 12 bases between the germline ends. The CDR3 covers 14 residues, taking in both the cysteine and the phenylalanine. Only the CDR3 portion is preserved as DNA: 42 bases, with reading frame beginning at the first base. The sequence was obtained from a woman in her forties in good health and CMV-seronegative. The receptor chain draws on TRBV6-5 and TRBJ2-1, with the D gene too uncertain to name. The sequencing input was PBMCs. The nucleotide sequence reads TGTGCCAGCAGTTACCCCCCGGGTGGAAATGAGCAGTTCTTC. Its translation reads: CASSYPPGGNEQFF.